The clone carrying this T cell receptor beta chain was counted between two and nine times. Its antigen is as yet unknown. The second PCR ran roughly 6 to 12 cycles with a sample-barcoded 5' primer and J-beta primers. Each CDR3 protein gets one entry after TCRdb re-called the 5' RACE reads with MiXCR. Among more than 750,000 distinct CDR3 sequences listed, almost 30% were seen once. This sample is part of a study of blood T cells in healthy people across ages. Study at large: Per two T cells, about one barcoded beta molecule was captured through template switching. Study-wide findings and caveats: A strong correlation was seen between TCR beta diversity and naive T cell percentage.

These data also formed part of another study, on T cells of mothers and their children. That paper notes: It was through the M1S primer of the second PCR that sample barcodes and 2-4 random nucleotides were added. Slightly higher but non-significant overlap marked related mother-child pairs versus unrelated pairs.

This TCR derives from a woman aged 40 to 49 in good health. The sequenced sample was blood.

The CDR3 region is CSAVAQGTNEKLFF. The CDR3 DNA reads TGCAGTGCTGTCGCACAGGGAACTAATGAAAAACTGTTTTTT. The chain is built from TRBV20-1 and TRBJ1-4, with D possibly TRBD1 on 6 matching bases. Germline V gives CDR1 DFQATT, CDR2 SNEGSKA (reference sequence). This CDR3 region has 14 residues. The V end was cut by 5 bases, the J end by 1 base, with 11 bases between.